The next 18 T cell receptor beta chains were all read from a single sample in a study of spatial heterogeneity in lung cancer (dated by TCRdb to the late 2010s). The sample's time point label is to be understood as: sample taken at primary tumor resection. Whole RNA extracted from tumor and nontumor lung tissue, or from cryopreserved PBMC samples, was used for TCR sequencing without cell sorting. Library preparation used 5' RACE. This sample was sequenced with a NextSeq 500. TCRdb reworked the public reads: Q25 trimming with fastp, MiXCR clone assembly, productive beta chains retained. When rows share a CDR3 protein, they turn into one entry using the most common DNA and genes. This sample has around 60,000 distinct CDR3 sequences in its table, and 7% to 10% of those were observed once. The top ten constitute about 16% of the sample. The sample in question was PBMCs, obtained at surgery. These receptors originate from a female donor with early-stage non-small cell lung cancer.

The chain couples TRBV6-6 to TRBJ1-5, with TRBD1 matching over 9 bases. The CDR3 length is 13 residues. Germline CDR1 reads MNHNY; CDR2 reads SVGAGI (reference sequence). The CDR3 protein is CTHRDRDNQPQHF. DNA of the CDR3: TGTACTCACCGGGACAGGGACAATCAGCCCCAGCATTTT.

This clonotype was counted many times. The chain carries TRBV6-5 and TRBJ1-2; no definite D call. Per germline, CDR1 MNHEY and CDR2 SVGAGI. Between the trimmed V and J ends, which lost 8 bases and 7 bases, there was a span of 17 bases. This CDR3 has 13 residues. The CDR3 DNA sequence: TGTGCCAGCGGCGCCTCTTGGGCATCTGGCTACACCTTC. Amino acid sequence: CASGASWASGYTF.

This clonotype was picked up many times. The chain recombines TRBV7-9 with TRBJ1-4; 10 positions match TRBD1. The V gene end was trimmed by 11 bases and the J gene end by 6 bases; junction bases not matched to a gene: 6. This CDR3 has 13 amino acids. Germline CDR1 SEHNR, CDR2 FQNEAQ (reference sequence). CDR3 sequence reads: CAGTGQGDEKLFF. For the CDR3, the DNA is TGTGCCGGGACCGGACAGGGGGATGAAAAACTGTTTTTT.

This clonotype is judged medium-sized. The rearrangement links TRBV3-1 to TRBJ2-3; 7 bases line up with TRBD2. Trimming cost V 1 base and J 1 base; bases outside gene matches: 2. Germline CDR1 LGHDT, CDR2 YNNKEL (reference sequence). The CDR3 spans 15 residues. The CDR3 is CASSQGSGGTDTQYF. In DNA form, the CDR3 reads TGTGCCAGCAGCCAAGGGAGCGGGGGCACAGATACGCAGTATTTT.

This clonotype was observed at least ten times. The CDR3 protein is CASSLGLDEQYF. The CDR3 region has the DNA TGCGCCAGCAGCTTGGGTCTAGACGAGCAGTACTTC. The chain uses TRBV5-1 and TRBJ2-7; D gene ambiguous. Between the trimmed V and J ends, which lost 0 bases and 5 bases, there was a span of 6 bases. The V gene's germline CDR1 is SGHRS and CDR2 YFSETQ. The CDR3 covers 12 residues.

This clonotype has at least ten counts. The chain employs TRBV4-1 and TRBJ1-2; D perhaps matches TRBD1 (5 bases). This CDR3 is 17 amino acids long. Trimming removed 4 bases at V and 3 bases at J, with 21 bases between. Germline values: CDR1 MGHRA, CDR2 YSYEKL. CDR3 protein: CASSLGGARGGDYGYTF. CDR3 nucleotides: TGCGCCAGCAGCCTCGGAGGGGCAAGGGGAGGAGACTATGGCTACACCTTC.

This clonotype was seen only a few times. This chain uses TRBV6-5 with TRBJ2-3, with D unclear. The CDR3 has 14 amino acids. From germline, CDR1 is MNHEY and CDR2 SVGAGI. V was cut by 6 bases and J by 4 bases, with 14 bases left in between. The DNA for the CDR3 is TGTGCCAGCAGCCCTGGGATTGGTCCAGATACGCAGTATTTT. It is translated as CASSPGIGPDTQYF.

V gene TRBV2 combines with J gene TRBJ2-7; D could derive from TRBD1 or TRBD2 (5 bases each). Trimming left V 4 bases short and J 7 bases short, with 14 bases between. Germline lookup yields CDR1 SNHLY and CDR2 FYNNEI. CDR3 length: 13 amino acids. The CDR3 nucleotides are TGTGCCAGCAGTGTTGGGACGAGTGGGGAGCAGTACTTC. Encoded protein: CASSVGTSGEQYF.

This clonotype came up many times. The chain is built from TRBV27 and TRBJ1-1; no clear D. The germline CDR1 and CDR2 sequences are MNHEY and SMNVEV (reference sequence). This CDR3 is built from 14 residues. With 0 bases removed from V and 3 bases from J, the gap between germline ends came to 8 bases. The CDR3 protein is CASSLSAGYTEAFF. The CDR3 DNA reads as TGTGCCAGCAGTTTATCGGCAGGCTACACTGAAGCTTTCTTT.

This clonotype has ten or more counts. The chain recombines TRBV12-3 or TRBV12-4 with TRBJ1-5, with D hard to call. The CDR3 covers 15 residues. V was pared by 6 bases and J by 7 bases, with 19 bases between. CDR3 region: CASSPADGREQPQHF. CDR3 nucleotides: TGTGCCAGCAGCCCGGCGGATGGCCGGGAACAGCCCCAGCATTTT.

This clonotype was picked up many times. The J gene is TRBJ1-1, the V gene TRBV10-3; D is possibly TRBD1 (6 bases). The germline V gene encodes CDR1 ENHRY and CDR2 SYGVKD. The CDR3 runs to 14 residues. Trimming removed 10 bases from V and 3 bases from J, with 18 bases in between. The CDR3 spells CATPHLTGHTEAFF. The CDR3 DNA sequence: TGTGCCACGCCGCACTTAACAGGGCACACTGAAGCTTTCTTT.

This chain's CDR3 is CSVVRDNNEQFF. The CDR3 region has the DNA TGCAGCGTCGTTCGGGACAACAATGAGCAGTTCTTC. V usage is TRBV29-1 and J usage is TRBJ2-1; D is possibly TRBD1 (6 bases). The CDR3 has 12 residues. Germline V gene lookup returns CDR1 SQVTM and CDR2 ANQGSEA. Trimming took off 6 bases at V and 5 bases at J, with 11 bases between the two ends.

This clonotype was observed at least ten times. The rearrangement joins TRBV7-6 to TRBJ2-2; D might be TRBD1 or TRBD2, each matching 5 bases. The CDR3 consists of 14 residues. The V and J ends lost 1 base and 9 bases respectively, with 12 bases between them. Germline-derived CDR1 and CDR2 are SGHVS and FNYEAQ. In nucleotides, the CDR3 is TGTGCCAGCAGCTTAGGGGACCGCCTGAGGGAGCTGTTTTTT. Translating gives CASSLGDRLRELFF.

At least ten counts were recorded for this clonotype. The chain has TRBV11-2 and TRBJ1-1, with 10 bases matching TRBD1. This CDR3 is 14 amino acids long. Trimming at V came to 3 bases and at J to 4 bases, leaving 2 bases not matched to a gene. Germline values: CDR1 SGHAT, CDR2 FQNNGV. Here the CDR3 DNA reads TGTGCCAGCAGCTTGGGACAGGGGACCACTGAAGCTTTCTTT. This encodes CASSLGQGTTEAFF.

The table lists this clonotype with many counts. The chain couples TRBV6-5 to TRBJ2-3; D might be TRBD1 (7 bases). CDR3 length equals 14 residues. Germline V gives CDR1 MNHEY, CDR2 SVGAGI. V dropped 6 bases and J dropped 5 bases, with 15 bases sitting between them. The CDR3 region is CASSLGQEGDTQYF. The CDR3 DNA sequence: TGTGCCAGCAGCCTCGGACAGGAGGGAGATACGCAGTATTTT.

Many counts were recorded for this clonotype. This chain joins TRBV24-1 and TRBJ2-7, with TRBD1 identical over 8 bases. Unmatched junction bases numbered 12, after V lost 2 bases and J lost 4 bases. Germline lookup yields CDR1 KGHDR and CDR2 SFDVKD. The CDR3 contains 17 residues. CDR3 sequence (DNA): TGTGCCACCAGTGATTCGGGCCCAGGGGGCGGAAGATACGAGCAGTACTTC. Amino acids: CATSDSGPGGGRYEQYF.

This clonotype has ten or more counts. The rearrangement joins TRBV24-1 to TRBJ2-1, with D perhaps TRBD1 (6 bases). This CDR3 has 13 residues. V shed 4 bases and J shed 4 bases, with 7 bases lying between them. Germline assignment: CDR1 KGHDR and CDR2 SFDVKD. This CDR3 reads CATSETGYNEQFF. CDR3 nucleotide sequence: TGTGCCACCAGTGAAACAGGGTACAATGAGCAGTTCTTC.

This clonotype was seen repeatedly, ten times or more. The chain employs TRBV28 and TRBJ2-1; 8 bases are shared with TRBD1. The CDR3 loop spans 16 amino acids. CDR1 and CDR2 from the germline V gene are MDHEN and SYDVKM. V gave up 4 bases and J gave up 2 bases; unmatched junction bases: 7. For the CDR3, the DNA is TGTGCCAGCAGTTCCGAGGACAGGGAACCCTACAATGAGCAGTTCTTC. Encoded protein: CASSSEDREPYNEQFF.